This TCR beta chain originates from a study of control samples from healthy donors and cancer patients. The assay was immunoSEQ multiplex PCR, and TCRdb's table has in-frame clones only and misses some. The repertoire holds about 55,000 clones, 88% seen once, with 3.5% to 4.5% in the top ten. V dropped 2 bases and J dropped 7 bases, with 6 bases sitting between them. The germline gives CDR1 GTSNPN, CDR2 SVGIG (reference sequence). The CDR3 is 11 amino acids. The clonotype comes from a man aged 45-65 years in good health. The sample was blood. This chain connects TRBV30 to TRBJ2-1; tentative D call: TRBD2 (5 bases). CDR3 sequence: CAWSTGNEQFF. The CDR3 DNA follows: TGTGCCTGGAGTACGGGAAATGAGCAGTTCTTC.